Below are 26 T cell receptor beta chains sequenced from a single sample in a study of diagnostic markers for celiac disease. TCRdb re-called the reads and shows each CDR3 protein once, DNA omitted. The repertoire table contains roughly 1,200 distinct CDR3 sequences. Sequenced sample: either unsorted cells or a sorted T cell fraction (not recorded which). The receptors stem from a human donor. This table probably holds off-target reads from a library built for another chain.

The genes are TRBV7-9 and TRBJ1-4. The CDR3 is 13 residues long. Germline V lookup: CDR1 SEHNR, CDR2 FQNEAQ (reference sequence). This CDR3 reads CASSPSEREKLFF. The variable domain in full, with the rest retrieved from reference TRBV7-9 and TRBJ1-4, is DTGVSQNPRHKITKRGQNVTFRCDPISEHNRLYWYRQTLGQGPEFLTYFQNEAQLEKSRLLSDRFSAERPKGSFSTLEIQRTEQGDSAMYLCASSPSEREKLFFGSGTQLSVL.

The chain joins TRBV20-1 to TRBJ1-5; the D call from TCRdb, TRBD1, cannot be confirmed without DNA. Germline V lookup: CDR1 DFQATT, CDR2 SNEGSKA (reference sequence). This CDR3 has 15 amino acids. The chain's CDR3 is CSANNQGYPNQPQHF.

V gene TRBV5-1 combines with J gene TRBJ2-7; as DNA is missing, the TRBD1 call by TCRdb cannot be tested. The CDR3 loop spans 17 amino acids. The germline gives CDR1 SGHRS, CDR2 YFSETQ. The CDR3: CASSPNGGTTGGHEQYF.

This chain connects TRBV7-9 to TRBJ1-2; the D call from TCRdb, TRBD1, cannot be confirmed without DNA. Germline V gives CDR1 SEHNR, CDR2 FQNEAQ (reference sequence). This CDR3 contains 15 residues. The CDR3 loop reads CASSLADRGPYGYTF.

This clonotype is deemed medium-sized (0.01 to 0.1%) by its frequency. V gene TRBV18 combines with J gene TRBJ2-1. In germline, CDR1 is KGHSH, CDR2 LQKENI. The CDR3 loop spans 12 amino acids. The CDR3 region is CASSPIDNEQFF.

This clonotype is deemed medium-sized by its frequency. CDR3 in amino acids: CASGMGLAGDNEQFF. The chain employs TRBV12-5 and TRBJ2-1; TCRdb indicates TRBD2, and absent DNA this call remains unverified. CDR3 length equals 15 residues. The V gene's germline CDR1 is LGHNT and CDR2 FRNRAP.

According to its frequency, this clonotype is large. This sequence joins TRBV9 and TRBJ1-4; TCRdb lists TRBD1, though no DNA is available to test this call. The CDR3 length is 17 residues. Germline V gene lookup returns CDR1 SGDLS and CDR2 YYNGEE. The CDR3 reads CASSVAGAGTANEKLFF. The variable domain in full, completed from reference TRBV9 and TRBJ1-4, reads DSGVTQTPKHLITATGQRVTLRCSPRSGDLSVYWYQQSLDQGLQFLIQYYNGEERAKGNILERFSAQQFPDLHSELNLSSLELGDSALYFCASSVAGAGTANEKLFFGSGTQLSVL.

Considering frequency, this clonotype is large. The gene calls are TRBV5-8 and TRBJ2-1; no DNA is available, so the TRBD2 call from TCRdb remains unchecked. Germline V gene sequence: CDR1 SGHTS, CDR2 YDEGEE. The CDR3 spans 17 residues. The CDR3 spells CASSRTVLAGGGNEQFF.

The chain carries TRBV5-1 and TRBJ1-4; checking the TCRdb D call of TRBD1 is not possible without DNA. CDR1 is SGHRS, CDR2 YFSETQ, per germline. There are 15 residues in the CDR3. The CDR3 reads CASSLVGQGDEKLFF.

Measured by frequency, this clonotype is large (0.1 to 1%). This chain connects TRBV12-3 or TRBV12-4 to TRBJ1-2; the D call from TCRdb, TRBD1, cannot be confirmed without DNA. The CDR3 is 15 residues long. The CDR3 loop reads CASTLGLWDISFFTF.

This sequence joins TRBV20-1 and TRBJ2-1; TCRdb's D gene call, TRBD1, goes unchecked for lack of DNA. This CDR3 spans 14 amino acids. Germline assignment: CDR1 DFQATT and CDR2 SNEGSKA (reference sequence). Here the CDR3 reads CSTRTGTGDNEQFF.

The J gene is TRBJ2-1, the V gene TRBV2; TCRdb reports TRBD2, a call that lacks DNA to check it against. The CDR3 sequence is 12 residues long. CDR1 is SNHLY and CDR2 is FYNNEI in the germline V gene. CDR3 amino acids: CASSDSVVRLVF.

The V gene is TRBV7-2, the J gene TRBJ2-1. The CDR3 is made up of 15 amino acids. Germline lookup yields CDR1 SGHTA and CDR2 FQGNSA. The CDR3 loop is CASSLDSNSYNEQFF.

This clonotype ranks as large in terms of frequency. The chain couples TRBV7-8 to TRBJ1-1; TCRdb picks TRBD1, but there is no DNA to check that call. CDR1 is SGHVS, CDR2 FQNEAQ, per germline. This CDR3 has 13 residues. The CDR3 protein is CASSLAGVTEAFF.

V and J are TRBV18 and TRBJ2-3. Germline CDR1 is KGHSH and CDR2 is LQKENI. CDR3 length: 13 residues. The CDR3 here is CASSPLEAYTQYF.

By frequency, this clonotype registers medium-sized. The chain links TRBV7-2 to TRBJ1-1; checking the TCRdb D call of TRBD1 is not possible without DNA. CDR1 is SGHTA, CDR2 FQGNSA, per germline. This CDR3 comprises 15 residues. CDR3 sequence reads: CASSFLGQWNTEAFF.

The CDR3 reads CASSQTTSGRTYEQYF. The rearrangement links TRBV4-2 to TRBJ2-7; TCRdb's D call, TRBD2, is unchecked because there is no DNA. The CDR3 runs 16 residues. From germline, CDR1 is LGHNA and CDR2 YNFKEQ.

Its frequency marks this clonotype as medium-sized. The V gene is TRBV23-1, the J gene TRBJ2-5; TCRdb's D gene call, TRBD1, goes unchecked for lack of DNA. TRBV23-1 falls under the ORF class, with uncertain function. The CDR3 extends over 15 amino acids. The CDR3 here is CASSQPWGPQETQYF.

The rearrangement joins TRBV30 to TRBJ2-7; TCRdb designates TRBD1, a call that cannot be tested without DNA. There are 14 residues in the CDR3. The germline V gene has CDR1 GTSNPN and CDR2 SVGIG (reference sequence). This CDR3 is CAWERLGQSYEQYF.

V is TRBV27 and J is TRBJ2-3; TCRdb selects TRBD2, and the lack of DNA leaves this call unchecked. This CDR3 spans 15 amino acids. CDR1 and CDR2 (germline): MNHEY, SMNVEV (reference sequence). The CDR3: CASSLSGRGTDTQYF.

This clonotype is deemed hyperexpanded by its frequency. V and J are TRBV20-1 and TRBJ2-1; no DNA is available, so the TRBD1 call from TCRdb remains unchecked. The CDR3 contains 15 residues. Germline V gene sequence: CDR1 DFQATT, CDR2 SNEGSKA (reference sequence). CDR3 loop: CSASLGQGAYNEQFF.

The J gene is TRBJ2-1, the V gene TRBV7-2; the D call from TCRdb, TRBD2, cannot be confirmed without DNA. Germline assignment: CDR1 SGHTA and CDR2 FQGNSA. This CDR3 has 15 residues. The CDR3 reads CASSFGGTRGNEQFF.

This chain links TRBV20-1 with TRBJ2-4; TCRdb proposes TRBD2, but this gene call is untestable without DNA. The CDR3 runs 14 residues. Germline V gives CDR1 DFQATT, CDR2 SNEGSKA (reference sequence). Here the CDR3 reads CSARELAGGNIQYF.

V and J are TRBV7-2 and TRBJ2-7. The CDR3 loop spans 13 amino acids. Looked up from germline, CDR1 is SGHTA and CDR2 is FQGNSA. The chain's CDR3 is CASSPTRSYEQYF.

The rearrangement uses TRBV2 and TRBJ1-1; TCRdb outputs TRBD1, but without DNA this stays unchecked. The germline gives CDR1 SNHLY, CDR2 FYNNEI. This CDR3 has 13 residues. Here the CDR3 reads CASRLGQEIEAFF.

This clonotype is deemed large by its frequency. The rearrangement uses TRBV2 and TRBJ1-6; checking the TCRdb D call of TRBD1 is not possible without DNA. The germline V gene has CDR1 SNHLY and CDR2 FYNNEI. CDR3 length: 14 residues. The CDR3 spells CASSETGYNSPLHF. The variable domain in full, completed from reference TRBV2 and TRBJ1-6, reads EPEVTQTPSHQVTQMGQEVILRCVPISNHLYFYWYRQILGQKVEFLVSFYNNEISEKSEIFDDQFSVERPDGSNFTLKIRSTKLEDSAMYFCASSETGYNSPLHFGNGTRLTVT.